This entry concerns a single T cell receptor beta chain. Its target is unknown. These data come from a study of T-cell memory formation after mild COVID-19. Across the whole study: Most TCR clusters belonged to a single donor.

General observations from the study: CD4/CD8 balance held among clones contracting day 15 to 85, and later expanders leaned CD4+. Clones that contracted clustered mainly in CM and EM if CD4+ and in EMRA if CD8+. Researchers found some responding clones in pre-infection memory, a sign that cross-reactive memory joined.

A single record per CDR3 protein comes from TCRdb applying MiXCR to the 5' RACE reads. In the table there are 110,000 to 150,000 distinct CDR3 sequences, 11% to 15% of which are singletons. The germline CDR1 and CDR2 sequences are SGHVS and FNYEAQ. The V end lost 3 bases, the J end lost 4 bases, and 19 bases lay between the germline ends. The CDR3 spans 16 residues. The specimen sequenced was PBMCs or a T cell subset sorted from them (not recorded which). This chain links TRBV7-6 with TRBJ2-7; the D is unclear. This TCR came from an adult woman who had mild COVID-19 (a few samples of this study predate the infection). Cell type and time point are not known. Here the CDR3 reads CASSLEADAEKYEQYF. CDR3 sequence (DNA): TGTGCCAGCAGCTTGGAAGCAGATGCAGAAAAATACGAGCAGTACTTC.